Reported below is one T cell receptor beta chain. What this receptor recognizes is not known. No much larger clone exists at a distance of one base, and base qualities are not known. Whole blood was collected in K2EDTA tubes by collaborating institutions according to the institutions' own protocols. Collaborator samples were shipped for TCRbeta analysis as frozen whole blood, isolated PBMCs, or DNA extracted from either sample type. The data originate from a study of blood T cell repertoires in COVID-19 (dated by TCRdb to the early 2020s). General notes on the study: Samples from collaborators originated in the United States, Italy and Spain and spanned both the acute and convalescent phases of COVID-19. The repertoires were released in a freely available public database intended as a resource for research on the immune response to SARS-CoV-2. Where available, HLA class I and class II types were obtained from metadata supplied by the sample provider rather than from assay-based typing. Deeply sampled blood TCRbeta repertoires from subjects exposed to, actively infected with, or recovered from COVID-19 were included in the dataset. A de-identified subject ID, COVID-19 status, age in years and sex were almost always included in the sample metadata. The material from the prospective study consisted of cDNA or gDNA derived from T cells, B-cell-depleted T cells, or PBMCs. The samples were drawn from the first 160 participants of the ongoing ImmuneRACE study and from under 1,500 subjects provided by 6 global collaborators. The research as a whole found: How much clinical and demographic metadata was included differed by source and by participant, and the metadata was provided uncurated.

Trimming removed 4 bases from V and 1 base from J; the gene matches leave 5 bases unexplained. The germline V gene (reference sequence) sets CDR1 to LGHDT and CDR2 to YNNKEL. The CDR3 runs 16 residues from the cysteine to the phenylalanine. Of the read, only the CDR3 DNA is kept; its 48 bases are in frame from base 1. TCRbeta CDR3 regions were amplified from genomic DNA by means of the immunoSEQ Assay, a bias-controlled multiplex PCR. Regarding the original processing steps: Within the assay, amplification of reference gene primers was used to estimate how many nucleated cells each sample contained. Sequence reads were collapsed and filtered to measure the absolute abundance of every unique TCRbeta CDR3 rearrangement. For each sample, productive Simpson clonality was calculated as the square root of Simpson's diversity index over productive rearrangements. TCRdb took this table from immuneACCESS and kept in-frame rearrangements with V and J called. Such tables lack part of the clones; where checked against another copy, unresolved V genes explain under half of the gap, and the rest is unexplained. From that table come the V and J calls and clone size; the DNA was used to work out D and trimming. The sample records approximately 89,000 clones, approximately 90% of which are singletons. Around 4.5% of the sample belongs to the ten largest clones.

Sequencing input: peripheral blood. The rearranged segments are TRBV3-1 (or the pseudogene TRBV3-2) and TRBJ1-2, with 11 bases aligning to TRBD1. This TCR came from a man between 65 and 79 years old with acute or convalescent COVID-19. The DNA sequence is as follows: TGTGCCAGCAGCCGTCCCGGGACAGGGGGTAACTATGGCTACACCTTC. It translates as CASSRPGTGGNYGYTF.